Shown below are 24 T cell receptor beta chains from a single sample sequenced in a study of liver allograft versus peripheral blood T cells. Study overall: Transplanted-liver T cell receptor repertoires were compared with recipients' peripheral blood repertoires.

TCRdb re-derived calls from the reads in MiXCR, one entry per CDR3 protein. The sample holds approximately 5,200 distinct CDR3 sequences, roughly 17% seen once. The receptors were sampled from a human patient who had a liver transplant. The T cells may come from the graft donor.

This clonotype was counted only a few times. This CDR3 is CASTEVELFF. The CDR3 DNA follows: TGTGCCAGCACGGAAGTAGAGCTGTTTTTT. The V gene is TRBV25-1, the J gene TRBJ2-2; no clear D gene. The germline CDR1 and CDR2 sequences are MGHDK and SYGVNS. The CDR3 sequence is 10 residues long. Trimming left V 7 bases short and J 11 bases short, with 8 bases between.

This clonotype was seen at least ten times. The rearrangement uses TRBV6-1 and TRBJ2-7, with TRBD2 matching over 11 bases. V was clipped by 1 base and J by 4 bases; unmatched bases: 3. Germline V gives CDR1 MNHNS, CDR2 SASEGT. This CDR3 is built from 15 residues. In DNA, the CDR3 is TGTGCCAGCAGTGAAGTCGTAGCGGGAGGGTACGAGCAGTACTTC. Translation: CASSEVVAGGYEQYF.

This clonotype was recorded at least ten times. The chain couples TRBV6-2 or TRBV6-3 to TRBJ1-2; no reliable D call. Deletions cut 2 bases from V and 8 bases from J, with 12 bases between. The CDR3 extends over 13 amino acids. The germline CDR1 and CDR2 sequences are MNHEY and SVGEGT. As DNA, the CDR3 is TGTGCCAGCAGTTACCTCGTTGGGGTCGGCTACACCTTC. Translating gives CASSYLVGVGYTF.

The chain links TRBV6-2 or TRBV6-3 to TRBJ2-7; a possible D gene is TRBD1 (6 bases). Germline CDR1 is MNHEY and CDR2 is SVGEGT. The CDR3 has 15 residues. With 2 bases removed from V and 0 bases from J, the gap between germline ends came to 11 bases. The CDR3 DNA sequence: TGTGCCAGCAGTTACCCAACGGGACACTCCTACGAGCAGTACTTC. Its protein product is CASSYPTGHSYEQYF.

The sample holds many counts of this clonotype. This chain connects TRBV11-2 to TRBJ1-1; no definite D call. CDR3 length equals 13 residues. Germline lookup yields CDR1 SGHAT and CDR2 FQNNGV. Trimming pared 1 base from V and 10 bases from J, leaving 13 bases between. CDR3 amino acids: CASSLVRTRVAFF. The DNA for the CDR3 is TGTGCCAGCAGCTTAGTCCGAACTCGAGTAGCTTTCTTT.

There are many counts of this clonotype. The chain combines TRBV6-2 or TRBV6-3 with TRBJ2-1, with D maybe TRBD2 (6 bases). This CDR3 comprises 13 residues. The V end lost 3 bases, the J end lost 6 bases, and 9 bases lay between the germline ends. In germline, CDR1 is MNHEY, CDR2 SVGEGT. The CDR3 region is CASSYGTSNEQFF. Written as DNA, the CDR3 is TGTGCCAGCAGTTATGGGACTTCCAATGAGCAGTTCTTC.

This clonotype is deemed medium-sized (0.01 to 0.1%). CDR3 protein: CASSLSHRDPYGYTF. The DNA of the CDR3 is TGTGCCAGCAGTTTATCCCACAGGGACCCCTATGGCTACACCTTC. The V call is TRBV27, the J call TRBJ1-2, with D possibly being TRBD1 (6 bases). In germline, CDR1 is MNHEY, CDR2 SMNVEV (reference sequence). The CDR3 consists of 15 residues. Trimming removed 0 bases at V and 4 bases at J, with 12 bases between.

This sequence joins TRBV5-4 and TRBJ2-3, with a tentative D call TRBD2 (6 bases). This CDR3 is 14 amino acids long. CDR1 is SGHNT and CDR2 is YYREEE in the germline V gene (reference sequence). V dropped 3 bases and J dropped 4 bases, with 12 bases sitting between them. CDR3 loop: CASSSLGEADTQYF. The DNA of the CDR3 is TGTGCCAGCAGCTCCCTAGGGGAGGCAGATACGCAGTATTTT.

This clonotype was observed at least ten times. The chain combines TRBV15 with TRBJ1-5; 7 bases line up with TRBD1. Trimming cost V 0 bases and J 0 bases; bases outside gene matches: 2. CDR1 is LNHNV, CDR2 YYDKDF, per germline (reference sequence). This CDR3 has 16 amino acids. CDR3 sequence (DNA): TGTGCCACCAGCAGAGACGACAGGGATAGCAATCAGCCCCAGCATTTT. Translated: CATSRDDRDSNQPQHF.

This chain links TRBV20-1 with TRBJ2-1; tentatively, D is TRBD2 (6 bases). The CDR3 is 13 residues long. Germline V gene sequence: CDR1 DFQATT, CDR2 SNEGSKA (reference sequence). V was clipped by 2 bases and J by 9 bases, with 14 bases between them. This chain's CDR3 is CSARLVAEPEQFF. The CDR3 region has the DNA TGCAGTGCTAGATTGGTAGCGGAGCCTGAGCAGTTCTTC.

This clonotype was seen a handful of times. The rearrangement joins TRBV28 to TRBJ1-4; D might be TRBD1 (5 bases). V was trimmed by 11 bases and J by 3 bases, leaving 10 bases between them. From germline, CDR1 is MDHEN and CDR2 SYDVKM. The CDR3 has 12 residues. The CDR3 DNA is TGTGCCGAGGGGCGCGCTAATGAAAAACTGTTTTTT. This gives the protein CAEGRANEKLFF.

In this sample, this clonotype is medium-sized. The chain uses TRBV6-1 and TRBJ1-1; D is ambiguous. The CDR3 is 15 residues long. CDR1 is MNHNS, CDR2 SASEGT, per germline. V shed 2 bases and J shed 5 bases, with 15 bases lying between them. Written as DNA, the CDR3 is TGTGCCAGCAGTGAACACGCACAGATGGGAACTGAAGCTTTCTTT. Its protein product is CASSEHAQMGTEAFF.

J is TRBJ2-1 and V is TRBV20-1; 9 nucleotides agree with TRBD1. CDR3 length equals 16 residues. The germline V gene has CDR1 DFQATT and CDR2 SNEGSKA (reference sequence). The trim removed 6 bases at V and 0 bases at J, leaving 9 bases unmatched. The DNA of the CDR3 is TGCAGTGCAGGACAGGGGATCCCTTTCTCCTACAATGAGCAGTTCTTC. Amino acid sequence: CSAGQGIPFSYNEQFF.

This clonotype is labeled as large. The CDR3 sequence is CASSESPPDYNSPLHF. As DNA, the CDR3 is TGTGCCAGTAGCGAGTCCCCCCCGGATTATAATTCACCCCTCCACTTT. The chain carries TRBV19 and TRBJ1-6; unclear D gene. Germline assignment: CDR1 LNHDA and CDR2 SQIVND (reference sequence). V lost 6 bases, J lost 4 bases, and 16 bases lay in between. This CDR3 has 16 amino acids. Based on the CDR3 plus reference TRBV19 and TRBJ1-6, the full variable domain is DGGITQSPKYLFRKEGQNVTLSCEQNLNHDAMYWYRQDPGQGLRLIYYSQIVNDFQKGDIAEGYSVSREKKESFPLTVTSAQKNPTAFYLCASSESPPDYNSPLHFGNGTRLTVT.

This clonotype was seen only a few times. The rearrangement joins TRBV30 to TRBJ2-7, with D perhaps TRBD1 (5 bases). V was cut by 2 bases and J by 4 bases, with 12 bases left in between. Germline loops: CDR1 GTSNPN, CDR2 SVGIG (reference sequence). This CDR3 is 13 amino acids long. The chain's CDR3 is CAWSLDAGYEQYF. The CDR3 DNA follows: TGTGCCTGGAGTCTTGACGCAGGGTACGAGCAGTACTTC. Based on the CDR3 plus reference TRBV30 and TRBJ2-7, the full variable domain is SQTIHQWPATLVQPVGSPLSLECTVEGTSNPNLYWYRQAAGRGLQLLFYSVGIGQISSEVPQNLSASRPQDRQFILSSKKLLLSDSGFYLCAWSLDAGYEQYFGPGTRLTVT.

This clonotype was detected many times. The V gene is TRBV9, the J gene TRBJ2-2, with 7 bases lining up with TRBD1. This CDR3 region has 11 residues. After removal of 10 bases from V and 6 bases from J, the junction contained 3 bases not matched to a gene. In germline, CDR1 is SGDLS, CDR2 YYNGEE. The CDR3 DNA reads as TGTGCCTCCAGGGGGTCCGGGGAGCTGTTTTTT. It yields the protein CASRGSGELFF.

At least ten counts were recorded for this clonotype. Here the CDR3 DNA reads TGTGCCACCAGTTCCCACAGGGGGCTAAATTCACCCCTCCACTTT. Amino acids: CATSSHRGLNSPLHF. The chain uses TRBV15 and TRBJ1-6, with 9 bases matching TRBD1. J was trimmed by 7 bases and V by 6 bases; bases with no gene match: 7. Per the germline V gene, CDR1 is LNHNV and CDR2 is YYDKDF (reference sequence). This CDR3 is built from 15 residues.

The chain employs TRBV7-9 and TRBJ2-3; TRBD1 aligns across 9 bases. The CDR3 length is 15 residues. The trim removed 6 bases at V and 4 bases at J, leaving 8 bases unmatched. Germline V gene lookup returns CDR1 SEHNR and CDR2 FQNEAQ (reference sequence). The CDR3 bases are TGTGCCAGCAGTTCAACAGGGGGCAGTGCAGATACGCAGTATTTT. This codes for CASSSTGGSADTQYF.

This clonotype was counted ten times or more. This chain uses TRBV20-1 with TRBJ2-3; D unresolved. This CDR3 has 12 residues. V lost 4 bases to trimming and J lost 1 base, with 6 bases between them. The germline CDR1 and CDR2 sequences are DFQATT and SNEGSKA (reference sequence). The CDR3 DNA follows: TGCAGTGCTACGGGCCGCACAGATACGCAGTATTTT. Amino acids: CSATGRTDTQYF.

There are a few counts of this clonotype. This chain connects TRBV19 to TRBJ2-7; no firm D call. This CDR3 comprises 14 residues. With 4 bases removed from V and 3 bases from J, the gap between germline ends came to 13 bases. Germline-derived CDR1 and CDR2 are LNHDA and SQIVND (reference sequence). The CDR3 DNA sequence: TGTGCCAGTAGTACTCTGGGTTTCGGCTACGAGCAGTACTTC. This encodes CASSTLGFGYEQYF.

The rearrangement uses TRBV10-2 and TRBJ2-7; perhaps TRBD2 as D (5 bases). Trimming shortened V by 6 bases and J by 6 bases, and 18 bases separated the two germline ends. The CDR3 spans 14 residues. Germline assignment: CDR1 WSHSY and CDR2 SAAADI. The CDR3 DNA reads TGCGCCAGCAGCCCTGGCGCGGGCTGGGTCGAGCAGTACTTC. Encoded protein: CASSPGAGWVEQYF.

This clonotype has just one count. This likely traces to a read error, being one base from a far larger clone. CDR3 residues: CASGLGQVSSYEQYF. The DNA for the CDR3 is TGTGCCAGCGGCTTAGGACAGGTGAGCTCCTACGAGCAGTACTTC. J is TRBJ2-1 and V is TRBV13, with 7 bases lining up with TRBD1. The tail of the sequence fits TRBJ2-7 better, so the J call may be wrong. Per the germline V gene, CDR1 is PRHDT and CDR2 is FYEKMQ (reference sequence). The CDR3 sequence is 15 residues long.

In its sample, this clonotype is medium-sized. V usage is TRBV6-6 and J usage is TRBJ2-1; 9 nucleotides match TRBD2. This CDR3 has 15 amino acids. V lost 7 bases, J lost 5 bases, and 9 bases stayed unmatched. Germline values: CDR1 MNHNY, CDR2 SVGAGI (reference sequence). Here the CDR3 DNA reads TGTGCCAGCACCAGAGCGGGGGGCCTAAACAATGAGCAGTTCTTC. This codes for CASTRAGGLNNEQFF.

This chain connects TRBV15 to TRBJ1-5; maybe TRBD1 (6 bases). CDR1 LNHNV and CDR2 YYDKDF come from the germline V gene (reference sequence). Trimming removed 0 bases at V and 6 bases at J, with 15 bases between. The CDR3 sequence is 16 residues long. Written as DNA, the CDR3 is TGTGCCACCAGCAGAGATGGTCCGGGGGGGGCTCAGCCCCAGCATTTT. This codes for CATSRDGPGGAQPQHF. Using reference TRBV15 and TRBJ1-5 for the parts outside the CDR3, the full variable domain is DAMVIQNPRYQVTQFGKPVTLSCSQTLNHNVMYWYQQKSSQAPKLLFHYYDKDFNNEADTPDNFQSRRPNTSFCFLDIRSPGLGDTAMYLCATSRDGPGGAQPQHFGDGTRLSIL.